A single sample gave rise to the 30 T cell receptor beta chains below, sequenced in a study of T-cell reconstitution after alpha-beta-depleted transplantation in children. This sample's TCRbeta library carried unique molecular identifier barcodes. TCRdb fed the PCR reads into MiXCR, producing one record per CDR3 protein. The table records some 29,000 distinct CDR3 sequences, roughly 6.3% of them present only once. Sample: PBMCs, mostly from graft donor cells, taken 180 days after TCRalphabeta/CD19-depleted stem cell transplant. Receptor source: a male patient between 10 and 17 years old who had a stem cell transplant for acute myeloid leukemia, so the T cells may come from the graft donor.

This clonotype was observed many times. The CDR3 DNA reads as TGTGCCAGCAGCGTAGGCAATGAGCAGTTCTTC. Its protein product is CASSVGNEQFF. The chain joins TRBV2 to TRBJ2-1; D unresolved. CDR3 length: 11 residues. V was pared by 6 bases and J by 6 bases, with 6 bases between. CDR1 and CDR2 from the germline V gene are SNHLY and FYNNEI.

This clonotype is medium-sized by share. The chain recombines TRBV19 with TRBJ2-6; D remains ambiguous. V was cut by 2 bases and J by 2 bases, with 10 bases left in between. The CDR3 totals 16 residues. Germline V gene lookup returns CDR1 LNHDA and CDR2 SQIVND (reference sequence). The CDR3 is CASSIPLEAGANVLTF. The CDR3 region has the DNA TGTGCCAGTAGTATACCACTCGAAGCTGGGGCCAACGTCCTGACTTTC.

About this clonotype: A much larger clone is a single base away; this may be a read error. CDR3 region: CAIRTTGTSGGARTGELFF. CDR3 DNA sequence: TGTGCCATCAGGACAACCGGGACTAGCGGGGGAGCTCGCACCGGGGAGCTGTTTTTT. The rearrangement links TRBV10-3 to TRBJ2-2, with 14 bases aligning to TRBD2. V trimming: 6 bases; J trimming: 4 bases; junction bases outside the gene matches: 13. The CDR3 totals 19 residues. The V gene's germline CDR1 is ENHRY and CDR2 SYGVKD.

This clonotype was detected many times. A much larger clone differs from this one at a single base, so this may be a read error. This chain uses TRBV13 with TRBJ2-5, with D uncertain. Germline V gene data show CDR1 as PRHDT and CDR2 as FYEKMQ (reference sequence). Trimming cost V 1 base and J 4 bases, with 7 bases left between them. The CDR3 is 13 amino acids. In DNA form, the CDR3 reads TGTGCCAGCAGCTTAGAGAAGGGAGAGACCCAGTACTTC. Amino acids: CASSLEKGETQYF.

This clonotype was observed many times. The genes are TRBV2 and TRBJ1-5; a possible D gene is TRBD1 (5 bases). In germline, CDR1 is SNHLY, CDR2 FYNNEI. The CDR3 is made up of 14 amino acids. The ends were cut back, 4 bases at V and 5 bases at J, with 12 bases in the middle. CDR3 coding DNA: TGTGCCAGCAGTGGGAGGGGCCGAGATCAGCCCCAGCATTTT. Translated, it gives CASSGRGRDQPQHF.

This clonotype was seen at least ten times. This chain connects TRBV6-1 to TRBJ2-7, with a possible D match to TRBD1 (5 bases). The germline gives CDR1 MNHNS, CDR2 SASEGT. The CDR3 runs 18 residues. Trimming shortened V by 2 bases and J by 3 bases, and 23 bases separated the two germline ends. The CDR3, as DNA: TGTGCCAGCAGTGAATCCTTTTTAGTTAACAGGAGAAACTACGAGCAGTACTTC. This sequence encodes CASSESFLVNRRNYEQYF.

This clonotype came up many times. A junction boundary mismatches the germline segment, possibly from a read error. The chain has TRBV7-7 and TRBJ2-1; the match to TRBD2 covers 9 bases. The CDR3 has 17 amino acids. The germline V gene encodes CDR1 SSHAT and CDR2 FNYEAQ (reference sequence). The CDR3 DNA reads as TGTGCTAGCAGCTTAGCGCAGGGACTAGCCTCCTACAATGAGCAGTTCTTC. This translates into CASSLAQGLASYNEQFF. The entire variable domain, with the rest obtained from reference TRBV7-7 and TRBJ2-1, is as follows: GAGVSQSPRYKVTKRGQDVTLRCDPISSHATLYWYQQALGQGPEFLTYFNYEAQPDKSGLPSDRFSAERPEGSISTLTIQRTEQRDSAMYRCASSLAQGLASYNEQFFGPGTRLTVL.

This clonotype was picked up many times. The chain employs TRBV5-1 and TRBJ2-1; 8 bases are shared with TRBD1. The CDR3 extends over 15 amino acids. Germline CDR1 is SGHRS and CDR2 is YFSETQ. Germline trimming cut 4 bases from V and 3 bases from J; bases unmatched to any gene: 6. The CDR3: CASSPTGDVYNEQFF. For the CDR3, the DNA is TGCGCCAGCAGCCCGACAGGGGACGTCTACAATGAGCAGTTCTTC.

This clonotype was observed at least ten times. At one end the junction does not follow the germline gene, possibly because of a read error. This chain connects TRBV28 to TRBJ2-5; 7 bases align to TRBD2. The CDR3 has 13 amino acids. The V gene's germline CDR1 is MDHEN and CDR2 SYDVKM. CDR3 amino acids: CASSAAGRETQYF. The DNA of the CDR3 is TGTGCGAGCAGTGCAGCGGGAAGGGAGACCCAGTACTTC.

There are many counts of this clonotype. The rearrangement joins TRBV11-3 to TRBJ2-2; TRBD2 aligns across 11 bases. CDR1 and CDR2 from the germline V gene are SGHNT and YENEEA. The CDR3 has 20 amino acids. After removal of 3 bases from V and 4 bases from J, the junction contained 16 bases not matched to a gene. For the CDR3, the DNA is TGTGCCAGCAGCTTGTTTCTAGCGGGGGGACTTGATGTGTCCACCGGGGAGCTGTTTTTT. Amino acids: CASSLFLAGGLDVSTGELFF.

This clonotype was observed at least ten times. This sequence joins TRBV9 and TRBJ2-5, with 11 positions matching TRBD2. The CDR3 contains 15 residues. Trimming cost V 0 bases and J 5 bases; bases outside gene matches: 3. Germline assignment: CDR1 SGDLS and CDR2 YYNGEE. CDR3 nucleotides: TGTGCCAGCAGCGTAGTAGCGGGAGGGCCGGAGACCCAGTACTTC. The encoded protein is CASSVVAGGPETQYF.

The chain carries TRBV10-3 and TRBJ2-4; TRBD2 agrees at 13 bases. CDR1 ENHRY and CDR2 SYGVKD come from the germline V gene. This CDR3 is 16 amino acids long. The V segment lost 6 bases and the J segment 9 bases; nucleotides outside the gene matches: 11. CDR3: CAISDTSGRVSSIQYF. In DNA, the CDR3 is TGTGCCATCAGCGACACTAGCGGGAGGGTATCCAGCATTCAGTACTTC.

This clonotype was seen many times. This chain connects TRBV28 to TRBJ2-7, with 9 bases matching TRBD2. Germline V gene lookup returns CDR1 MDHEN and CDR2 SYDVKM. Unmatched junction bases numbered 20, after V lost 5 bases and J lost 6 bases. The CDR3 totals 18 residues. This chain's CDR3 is CASSMEQPIAGAGGEQYF. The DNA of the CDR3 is TGTGCCAGCAGTATGGAACAACCTATAGCGGGAGCAGGAGGCGAGCAGTACTTC.

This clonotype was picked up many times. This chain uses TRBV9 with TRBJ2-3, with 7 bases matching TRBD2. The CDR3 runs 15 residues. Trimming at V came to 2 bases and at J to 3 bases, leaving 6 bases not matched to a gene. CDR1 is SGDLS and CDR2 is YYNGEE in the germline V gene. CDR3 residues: CASSVTSVRTDTQYF. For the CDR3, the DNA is TGTGCCAGCAGCGTTACTAGCGTAAGGACAGATACGCAGTATTTT.

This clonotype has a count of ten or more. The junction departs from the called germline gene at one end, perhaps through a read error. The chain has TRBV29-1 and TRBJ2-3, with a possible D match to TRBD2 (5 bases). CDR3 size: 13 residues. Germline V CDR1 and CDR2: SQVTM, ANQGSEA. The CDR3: CSFESPGTDTQYF. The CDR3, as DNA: TGCAGCTTTGAGTCCCCGGGGACAGATACGCAGTATTTT.

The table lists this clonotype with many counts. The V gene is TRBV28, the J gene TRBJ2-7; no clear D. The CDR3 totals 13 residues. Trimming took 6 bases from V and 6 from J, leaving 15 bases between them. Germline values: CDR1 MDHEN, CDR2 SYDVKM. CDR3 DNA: TGTGCCAGCAGCCCCGGCGGCTCTCTCGAGCAGTACTTC. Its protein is CASSPGGSLEQYF.

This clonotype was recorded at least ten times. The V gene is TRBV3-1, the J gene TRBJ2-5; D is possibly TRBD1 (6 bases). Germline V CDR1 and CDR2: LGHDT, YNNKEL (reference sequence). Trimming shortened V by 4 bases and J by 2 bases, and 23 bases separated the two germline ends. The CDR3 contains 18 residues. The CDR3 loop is CASSRGGRGNPDQETQYF. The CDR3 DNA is TGTGCCAGCAGCCGTGGAGGCAGGGGTAACCCGGATCAAGAGACCCAGTACTTC.

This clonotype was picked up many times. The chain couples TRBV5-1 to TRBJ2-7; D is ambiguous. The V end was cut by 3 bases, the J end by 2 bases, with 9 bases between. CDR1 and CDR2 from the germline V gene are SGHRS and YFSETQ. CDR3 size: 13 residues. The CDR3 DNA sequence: TGCGCCAGCAGCTACTTAACGACCTACGAGCAGTACTTC. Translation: CASSYLTTYEQYF.

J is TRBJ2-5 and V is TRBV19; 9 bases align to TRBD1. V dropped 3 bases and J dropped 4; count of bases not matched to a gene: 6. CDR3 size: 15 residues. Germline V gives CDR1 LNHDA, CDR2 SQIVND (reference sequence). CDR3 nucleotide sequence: TGTGCCAGTAGTATGGGGGACAGGGTAGGAGAGACCCAGTACTTC. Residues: CASSMGDRVGETQYF.

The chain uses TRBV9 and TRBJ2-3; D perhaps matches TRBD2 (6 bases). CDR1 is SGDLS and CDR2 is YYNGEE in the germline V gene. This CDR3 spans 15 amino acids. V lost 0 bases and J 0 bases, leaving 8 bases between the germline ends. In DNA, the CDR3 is TGTGCCAGCAGCGTAGTTGGGGGGAGCACAGATACGCAGTATTTT. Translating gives CASSVVGGSTDTQYF.

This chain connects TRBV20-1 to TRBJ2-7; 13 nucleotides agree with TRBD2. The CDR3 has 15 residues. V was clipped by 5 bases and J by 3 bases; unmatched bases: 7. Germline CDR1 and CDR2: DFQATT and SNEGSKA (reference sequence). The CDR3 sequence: CSAALGLAGLYEQYF. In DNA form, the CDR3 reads TGCAGTGCTGCCCTGGGACTAGCGGGACTCTACGAGCAGTACTTC.

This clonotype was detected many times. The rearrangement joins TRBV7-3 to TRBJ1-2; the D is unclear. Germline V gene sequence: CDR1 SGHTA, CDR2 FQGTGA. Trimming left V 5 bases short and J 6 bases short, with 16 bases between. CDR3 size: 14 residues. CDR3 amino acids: CASSQRPGRHGYTF. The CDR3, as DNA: TGTGCCAGCAGCCAACGACCTGGGCGGCATGGCTACACCTTC.

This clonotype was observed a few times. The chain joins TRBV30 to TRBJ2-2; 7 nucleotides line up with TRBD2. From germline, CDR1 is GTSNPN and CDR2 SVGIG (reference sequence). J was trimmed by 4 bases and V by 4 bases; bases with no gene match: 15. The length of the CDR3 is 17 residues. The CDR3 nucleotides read TGTGCCTGGATGTCGCCGAGACTAGCCGCCTCCACCGGGGAGCTGTTTTTT. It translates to CAWMSPRLAASTGELFF.

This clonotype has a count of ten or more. The DNA for the CDR3 is TGTGCCAGCAGTTACTCGACGAGGGGGTATGGCTACACCTTC. As protein: CASSYSTRGYGYTF. The J gene is TRBJ1-2, the V gene TRBV6-5; D perhaps matches TRBD1 (6 bases). Germline lookup yields CDR1 MNHEY and CDR2 SVGAGI. The CDR3 extends over 14 amino acids. Trimming removed 0 bases at V and 5 bases at J, with 10 bases between.

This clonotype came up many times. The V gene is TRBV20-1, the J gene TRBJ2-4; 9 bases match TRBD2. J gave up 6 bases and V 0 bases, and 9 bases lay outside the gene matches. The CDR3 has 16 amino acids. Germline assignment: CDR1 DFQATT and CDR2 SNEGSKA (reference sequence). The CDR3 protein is CSARDWGSGRINIQYF. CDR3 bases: TGCAGTGCTAGAGATTGGGGTAGCGGGAGAATAAACATTCAGTACTTC.

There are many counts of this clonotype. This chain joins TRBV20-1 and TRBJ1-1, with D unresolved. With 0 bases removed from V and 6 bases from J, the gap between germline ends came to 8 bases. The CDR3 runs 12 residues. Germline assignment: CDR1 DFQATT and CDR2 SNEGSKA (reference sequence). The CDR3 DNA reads TGCAGTGCTAGAGAGGGTTCGGCTGAAGCTTTCTTT. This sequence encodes CSAREGSAEAFF.

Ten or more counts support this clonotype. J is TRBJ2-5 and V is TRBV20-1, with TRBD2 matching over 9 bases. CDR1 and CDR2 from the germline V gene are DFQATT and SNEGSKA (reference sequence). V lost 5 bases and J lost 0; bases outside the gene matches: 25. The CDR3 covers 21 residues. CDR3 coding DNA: TGCAGTGCTCGCCCAGGGGGGATCGGGCGGAATATAGCGGGAGACCAAGAGACCCAGTACTTC. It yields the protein CSARPGGIGRNIAGDQETQYF.

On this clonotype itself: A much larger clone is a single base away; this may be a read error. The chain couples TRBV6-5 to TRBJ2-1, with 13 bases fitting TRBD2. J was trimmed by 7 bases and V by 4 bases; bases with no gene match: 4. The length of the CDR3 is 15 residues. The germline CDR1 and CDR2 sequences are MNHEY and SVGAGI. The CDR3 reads CASSSRTSGGNEQFF. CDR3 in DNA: TGTGCCAGCAGTTCCCGGACTAGCGGGGGAAATGAGCAGTTCTTC.

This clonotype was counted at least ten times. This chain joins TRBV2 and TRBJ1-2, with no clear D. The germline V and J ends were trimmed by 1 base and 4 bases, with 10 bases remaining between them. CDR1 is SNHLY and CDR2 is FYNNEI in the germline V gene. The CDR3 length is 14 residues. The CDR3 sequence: CASSEDKAVYGYTF. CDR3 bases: TGTGCCAGCAGTGAAGACAAGGCCGTCTATGGCTACACCTTC.

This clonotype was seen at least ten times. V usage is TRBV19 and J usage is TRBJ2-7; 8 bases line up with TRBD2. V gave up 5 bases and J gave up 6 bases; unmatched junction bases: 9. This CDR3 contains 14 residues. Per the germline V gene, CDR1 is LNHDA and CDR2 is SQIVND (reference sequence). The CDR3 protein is CASSVSGGDAEQYF. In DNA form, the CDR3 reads TGTGCCAGTAGTGTCTCGGGGGGGGATGCCGAGCAGTACTTC. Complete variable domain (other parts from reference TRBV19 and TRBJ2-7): DGGITQSPKYLFRKEGQNVTLSCEQNLNHDAMYWYRQDPGQGLRLIYYSQIVNDFQKGDIAEGYSVSREKKESFPLTVTSAQKNPTAFYLCASSVSGGDAEQYFGPGTRLTVT.